Below, 14 T cell receptor beta chains from the same sample are listed, as sequenced in a study of technical replicates of blood from a handful of donors (dated by TCRdb to the late 2010s). Receptor amplification or capture employed the immunoSEQ multiplex PCR assay. Drawn from immuneACCESS, this table holds only the in-frame rearrangements with V and J called that TCRdb kept. Clones are partly lost; checked studies trace under half to an unresolved V gene and leave the rest unexplained. The sample table records about 71,000 clones; more than 90% of these occur just once. Clones ranked in the top ten supply around 0.44% of the sample. Material: T cells isolated from PBMCs. The receptors here all came from a human donor in good health.

This chain links TRBV4-1 with TRBJ1-5, with D unresolved. The germline V and J ends were trimmed by 1 base and 6 bases, with 13 bases remaining between them. CDR1 and CDR2 from the germline V gene are MGHRA and YSYEKL. This CDR3 contains 15 residues. CDR3 residues: CASSQASILGQPQHF. The CDR3, as DNA: TGCGCCAGCAGCCAAGCGTCTATACTCGGTCAGCCCCAGCATTTT.

The chain combines TRBV6-1 with TRBJ2-2; a weak D match, TRBD1 (6 bases). Germline V lookup: CDR1 MNHNS, CDR2 SASEGT. This CDR3 region has 14 residues. The V and J ends lost 8 bases and 0 bases respectively, with 10 bases between them. The CDR3, as DNA: TGTGCCAGCCCGACAGGAGCGAACACCGGGGAGCTGTTTTTT. This encodes CASPTGANTGELFF.

The chain employs TRBV28 and TRBJ1-2; D is uncertain. Germline lookup yields CDR1 MDHEN and CDR2 SYDVKM. The CDR3 runs 16 residues. Trimming stripped 5 bases from V and 0 bases from J, with 16 bases between. In DNA form, the CDR3 reads TGTGCCAGCAGTCCCCACGGTCCTGCTACTAACTATGGCTACACCTTC. It yields the protein CASSPHGPATNYGYTF.

This chain links TRBV1 with TRBJ1-3; the table's D call TRBD1 went unverified against the DNA. TRBV1 is a documented pseudogene. The CDR3 runs 14 residues. CDR3 amino acids: CTSSQVYRVNTIYF. CDR3 in DNA: TGCACCAGCAGCCAAGTTTACAGGGTGAACACCATATATTTT.

This rearrangement joins TRBV7-9 to TRBJ2-3; TRBD2 matches at 9 bases. The CDR3 extends over 14 amino acids. V lost 2 bases to trimming and J lost 8 bases; unmatched junction nucleotides: 5. Germline V gene data show CDR1 as SEHNR and CDR2 as FQNEAQ (reference sequence). The CDR3 DNA is TGTGCCAGCAGCTTAAGGCGGGAGGGCCTTACGCAGTATTTT. Residues: CASSLRREGLTQYF.

The V gene is TRBV28, the J gene TRBJ2-7; TRBD2 agrees at 12 bases. Germline V gene data show CDR1 as MDHEN and CDR2 as SYDVKM. This CDR3 region has 14 residues. V lost 4 bases, J lost 2 bases, and 0 bases stayed unmatched. CDR3 residues: CASSWTSGAYEQYF. The DNA of the CDR3 is TGTGCCAGCAGTTGGACTAGCGGGGCCTACGAGCAGTACTTC.

The chain employs TRBV7-2 and TRBJ2-7, with a possible D match to TRBD2 (6 bases). The CDR3 spans 15 residues. Germline V gene lookup returns CDR1 SGHTA and CDR2 FQGNSA. Trimming left V 4 bases short and J 7 bases short, with 20 bases between. DNA of the CDR3: TGTGCCAGCAGCTCAAGGCGAGTAACGGGGGAAGAGCAGTACTTC. Its translation: CASSSRRVTGEEQYF.

J is TRBJ1-5 and V is TRBV15, with D maybe TRBD1 (5 bases). Germline CDR1 reads LNHNV; CDR2 reads YYDKDF (reference sequence). This CDR3 is 15 amino acids long. V lost 0 bases and J 7 bases, leaving 13 bases between the germline ends. The CDR3: CATSREGRGGQPQHF. The CDR3 DNA follows: TGTGCCACCAGCAGAGAGGGGAGGGGAGGGCAGCCCCAGCATTTT.

The V and J genes are TRBV4-3 and TRBJ2-5; TRBD2 aligns across 9 bases. Per germline, CDR1 LGHNA and CDR2 YSLEER. With V trimmed by 0 bases and J by 5 bases, 1 base remained unmatched. The CDR3 runs to 14 residues. This CDR3 reads CASSQDSGSETQYF. The DNA of the CDR3 is TGCGCCAGCAGCCAAGATAGCGGGAGTGAGACCCAGTACTTC.

This chain joins TRBV14 and TRBJ2-7; possibly TRBD1 for D (5 bases). The CDR3 has 15 residues. The germline CDR1 and CDR2 sequences are SGHDN and FVKESK. V was shortened by 4 bases and J by 0 bases, with 13 bases between the two germline ends. The CDR3 reads CASSLSGFTSYEQYF. CDR3 nucleotide sequence: TGTGCCAGCAGCCTCTCAGGGTTTACCTCCTACGAGCAGTACTTC.

This clone has just one count. The chain uses TRBV6-1 and TRBJ1-2; D possibly corresponds to TRBD1 (6 bases). This CDR3 has 14 residues. Germline values: CDR1 MNHNS, CDR2 SASEGT. V gave up 0 bases and J gave up 4 bases, with 9 bases separating them. For the CDR3, the DNA is TGTGCCAGCAGTGAAGCCGGGGGGCGCTATGGCTACACCTTC. It is translated as CASSEAGGRYGYTF.

This rearrangement joins TRBV11-3 to TRBJ2-6, with D unclear. Germline CDR1 and CDR2: SGHNT and YENEEA. The V and J ends lost 6 bases and 0 bases respectively, with 12 bases between them. This CDR3 is built from 16 residues. The CDR3 is CASRKSGDSGANVLTF. The CDR3 nucleotides are TGTGCCAGCAGAAAATCCGGTGACTCTGGGGCCAACGTCCTGACTTTC.

Here the CDR3 DNA reads TGTGCCAGCAGCTTAGGGCGGGTAAGCTCCTACGAGCAGTACTTC. Translating gives CASSLGRVSSYEQYF. The V and J genes are TRBV11-3 and TRBJ2-7; D possibly corresponds to TRBD2 (5 bases). The germline V gene encodes CDR1 SGHNT and CDR2 YENEEA. V lost 1 base to trimming and J lost 0 bases, with 10 bases between them. The CDR3 loop spans 15 amino acids.

This rearrangement joins TRBV4-1 to TRBJ2-1; TRBD1 agrees at 8 bases. This CDR3 is built from 14 residues. V shed 7 bases, J shed 9 bases, and the junction held 11 bases outside the gene matches. CDR1 and CDR2 (germline): MGHRA, YSYEKL. The CDR3 reads CASTYGQGGGEQFF. The CDR3 nucleotides are TGCGCCAGCACTTACGGACAGGGTGGTGGTGAGCAGTTCTTC.